This T cell receptor beta chain appears in the sequencing data of a study of T cells in Graves' hyperthyroidism and ophthalmopathy. Study-wide results and caveats: The model foresaw ophthalmopathy a median approximately 6.3 months prior to onset.

The TCR beta CDR3 regions underwent amplification using RNA transcripts as the source. A first-round RT-PCR of the TCR CDR3 used the HTBI primer set. MiXCR, applied by TCRdb to the multiplex PCR reads, yields one record per CDR3 protein. The table includes around 560,000 distinct CDR3 sequences, around 15% detected once. Regarding this clonotype: What it recognizes is unknown.

The CDR3 extends over 14 amino acids. Per germline, CDR1 LNHNV and CDR2 YYDKDF (reference sequence). The V end was cut by 1 base, the J end by 2 bases, with 9 bases between. Every diagnosis used clinical symptoms, serum thyroxine and TRAb, thyroid ultrasound and orbital computed tomography. Source material: blood. The V call is TRBV15, the J call TRBJ2-7; D unresolved. The TCR sequence derives from a woman under 30 with Graves' hyperthyroidism. The CDR3 loop reads CATSRGDTTYEQYF. CDR3 bases: TGTGCCACCAGCAGAGGAGACACGACCTACGAGCAGTACTTC.